Following are 18 T cell receptor beta chains from one sample sequenced in a study of identical twins. TCRdb redid the calling of the 5' RACE reads with MiXCR, one entry per CDR3 protein. In the table there are approximately 700,000 distinct CDR3 sequences, around a sixth of which are singletons. The data were also submitted as part of a second study, on T cells expressing NK-cell markers.

The sequencing input was PBMCs. Receptor source: a young woman in good health.

This clonotype was seen more than once but under ten times. The chain links TRBV12-3 or TRBV12-4 to TRBJ2-1, with 13 bases that match TRBD2. V was pared by 5 bases and J by 8 bases, with 9 bases of the junction left unmatched. The CDR3 is 16 amino acids. CDR3 nucleotides: TGTGCCAGCAGTGCGACCGGGACTAGCGGGATCGATGAGCAGTTCTTC. Translating it yields CASSATGTSGIDEQFF.

The chain couples TRBV29-1 to TRBJ2-3; 8 nucleotides agree with TRBD1. The V gene end was trimmed by 7 bases and the J gene end by 5 bases; junction bases not matched to a gene: 11. This CDR3 is built from 14 residues. Germline values: CDR1 SQVTM, CDR2 ANQGSEA. The CDR3 DNA sequence: TGCAGCGCCGATGGTGGACAGGGAAGAGATACGCAGTATTTT. Encoded protein: CSADGGQGRDTQYF.

This clonotype came up a few times. This chain connects TRBV6-5 to TRBJ1-1; the D gene is possibly TRBD1 (6 bases). This CDR3 is 14 amino acids long. CDR1 and CDR2 from the germline V gene are MNHEY and SVGAGI. The germline V and J ends were trimmed by 1 base and 4 bases, with 10 bases remaining between them. CDR3 protein: CASSYLQGSTEAFF. The CDR3, as DNA: TGTGCCAGCAGTTACTTGCAGGGGAGCACTGAAGCTTTCTTT.

V and J are TRBV20-1 and TRBJ1-1; unclear D gene. Germline CDR1 is DFQATT and CDR2 is SNEGSKA (reference sequence). The V end was cut by 7 bases, the J end by 1 base, with 16 bases between. The CDR3 runs 14 residues. Here the CDR3 reads CSGTLSPQNTEAFF. In nucleotides, the CDR3 is TGCAGTGGTACCCTAAGTCCCCAGAACACTGAAGCTTTCTTT.

The chain is built from TRBV4-1 and TRBJ1-1; D gene uncertain. CDR1 and CDR2 (germline): MGHRA, YSYEKL. The CDR3 is 15 amino acids. V was shortened by 3 bases and J by 0 bases, with 11 bases between the two germline ends. CDR3 loop: CASSQGRTVNTEAFF. The CDR3 bases are TGCGCCAGCAGCCAGGGAAGGACGGTGAACACTGAAGCTTTCTTT.

This clonotype was detected many times. The chain combines TRBV29-1 with TRBJ2-3; D may be TRBD2 (6 bases). The CDR3 has 14 amino acids. Germline CDR1 and CDR2: SQVTM and ANQGSEA. V was cut by 5 bases and J by 4 bases, with 16 bases left in between. The CDR3 DNA reads TGCAGCGTTTCGCACCTGGGACTTGCAGATACGCAGTATTTT. It is translated as CSVSHLGLADTQYF.

Ten or more counts support this clonotype. The J gene is TRBJ1-1, the V gene TRBV6-5; possible D gene TRBD1, 6 bases. The germline V gene encodes CDR1 MNHEY and CDR2 SVGAGI. The length of the CDR3 is 13 residues. The V and J ends lost 2 bases and 11 bases respectively, with 15 bases between them. The CDR3 DNA reads as TGTGCCAGCAGTTACCGGCGGGGGCCGGAGGCTTTCTTT. Residues: CASSYRRGPEAFF.

This clonotype was seen only a few times. This sequence joins TRBV29-1 and TRBJ2-1; 9 bases fit TRBD2. The CDR3 sequence is 15 residues long. Germline V gene sequence: CDR1 SQVTM, CDR2 ANQGSEA. Trimming removed 6 bases from V and 6 bases from J; junction bases left unmatched: 12. CDR3 sequence: CSVLIAGASGNEQFF. CDR3 nucleotide sequence: TGCAGCGTCCTAATAGCGGGAGCCTCTGGCAATGAGCAGTTCTTC.

V usage is TRBV15 and J usage is TRBJ2-3; TRBD2 might be the D (5 bases). Germline CDR1 LNHNV, CDR2 YYDKDF (reference sequence). The CDR3 is 16 residues long. With 6 bases removed from V and 1 base from J, the gap between germline ends came to 17 bases. For the CDR3, the DNA is TGTGCCACCAGACCCCGCGGAAGCGGCCGCACAGATACGCAGTATTTT. This sequence encodes CATRPRGSGRTDTQYF.

In this sample, this clonotype turned up a few times. The chain combines TRBV20-1 with TRBJ2-2, with a tentative D call TRBD2 (6 bases). The V end lost 3 bases, the J end lost 0 bases, and 8 bases lay between the germline ends. The CDR3 loop spans 14 amino acids. The germline V gene has CDR1 DFQATT and CDR2 SNEGSKA (reference sequence). The CDR3 DNA sequence: TGCAGTGCTAGGCGCGGGGCGAACACCGGGGAGCTGTTTTTT. Translated: CSARRGANTGELFF.

This chain uses TRBV20-1 with TRBJ1-1; no clear D. The CDR3 totals 10 residues. The germline V gene has CDR1 DFQATT and CDR2 SNEGSKA (reference sequence). V lost 6 bases to trimming and J lost 11 bases, with 13 bases between them. CDR3 sequence (DNA): TGCAGTGCGGTAAACATGGAGGCTTTCTTT. It codes for CSAVNMEAFF.

The table lists this clonotype with a few counts. The chain carries TRBV27 and TRBJ2-4, with D unresolved. Per the germline V gene, CDR1 is MNHEY and CDR2 is SMNVEV (reference sequence). The CDR3 consists of 15 residues. V lost 4 bases and J lost 0, with 10 bases in between. The CDR3 region has the DNA TGTGCCAGCAGTTCGCAGATCTTAGCCAAAAACATTCAGTACTTC. It translates to CASSSQILAKNIQYF.

This chain connects TRBV9 to TRBJ2-2; D gene uncertain. Germline CDR1 reads SGDLS; CDR2 reads YYNGEE. The CDR3 runs to 14 residues. Between the trimmed V and J ends, which lost 4 bases and 8 bases, there was a span of 15 bases. The CDR3 nucleotides are TGTGCCAGCAGCCCCAGACAATTCTCGGGGGAGCTGTTTTTT. This encodes CASSPRQFSGELFF.

This clonotype has ten or more counts. V usage is TRBV7-6 and J usage is TRBJ1-5, with 8 bases lining up with TRBD1. J gave up 2 bases and V 5 bases, and 5 bases lay outside the gene matches. This CDR3 is 15 amino acids long. CDR1 and CDR2 from the germline V gene are SGHVS and FNYEAQ. CDR3 nucleotides: TGTGCCAGCAGCCCTGGACAGGGAGGCAATCAGCCCCAGCATTTT. This translates into CASSPGQGGNQPQHF.

The rearrangement uses TRBV18 and TRBJ2-7; no clear D gene. This CDR3 region has 14 residues. Trimming pared 3 bases from V and 3 bases from J, leaving 12 bases between. The germline V gene has CDR1 KGHSH and CDR2 LQKENI. In DNA form, the CDR3 reads TGTGCCAGCTCACCTACAAAACTGGGCTACGAGCAGTACTTC. Encoded protein: CASSPTKLGYEQYF. The variable domain in full, completed from reference TRBV18 and TRBJ2-7, reads NAGVMQNPRHLVRRRGQEARLRCSPMKGHSHVYWYRQLPEEGLKFMVYLQKENIIDESGMPKERFSAEFPKEGPSILRIQQVVRGDSAAYFCASSPTKLGYEQYFGPGTRLTVT.

This clonotype was observed a handful of times. The rearrangement joins TRBV15 to TRBJ2-2; D possibly uses TRBD1 or TRBD2 (6 bases each). Germline V CDR1 and CDR2: LNHNV, YYDKDF (reference sequence). V lost 1 base and J lost 4, with 10 bases in between. The length of the CDR3 is 15 residues. CDR3 sequence (DNA): TGTGCCACCAGCAGAGGGAGGGGGGCCACCGGGGAGCTGTTTTTT. It encodes CATSRGRGATGELFF.

The chain has TRBV7-9 and TRBJ2-2; D uncertain. V was trimmed by 4 bases and J by 4 bases, leaving 13 bases between them. Germline V gene lookup returns CDR1 SEHNR and CDR2 FQNEAQ (reference sequence). This CDR3 has 15 amino acids. The CDR3, as DNA: TGTGCCAGCAGCTCTTCGGGCGGCAGCACCGGGGAGCTGTTTTTT. Its translation is CASSSSGGSTGELFF.

This sequence joins TRBV7-2 and TRBJ2-1, with 10 bases that match TRBD2. The ends lost 3 bases at V and 6 bases at J; junction bases unmatched: 11. There are 17 residues in the CDR3. Germline CDR1 is SGHTA and CDR2 is FQGNSA. The CDR3 DNA sequence: TGTGCCAGCAGCTTTCAGAGCGGGAGGGCCTTTATCAATGAGCAGTTCTTC. This gives the protein CASSFQSGRAFINEQFF. The full variable domain, completed using reference TRBV7-2 and TRBJ2-1, is GAGVSQSPSNKVTEKGKDVELRCDPISGHTALYWYRQSLGQGLEFLIYFQGNSAPDKSGLPSDRFSAERTGGSVSTLTIQRTQQEDSAVYLCASSFQSGRAFINEQFFGPGTRLTVL.